This TCR beta chain was retrieved from a study of blood T cell repertoires in COVID-19. Germline loops: CDR1 SGHRS, CDR2 YFSETQ. The CDR3 spans 13 residues. V was clipped by 4 bases and J by 8 bases, with 15 bases between them. Repertoires were generated with immunoSEQ multiplex PCR, while TCRdb's copy carries only in-frame clones and drops some. The sample lists hundreds of thousands of clones, roughly 85% occurring once. The participants were between roughly 18 and 100 years old and came from fewer than 25 US areas. Material: PBMCs or T cells enriched from blood (not recorded which). The chain joins TRBV5-1 to TRBJ1-2; D is perhaps TRBD1 (6 bases). This receptor was taken from a man aged 40-49 years who had been exposed to COVID-19. As DNA, the CDR3 is TGCGCCAGCAGCCCTTCGGGGGGGCTAGGCTACACCTTC. Translating it yields CASSPSGGLGYTF.